The 10 T cell receptor beta chains in this list originate from one sample, sequenced in a study of shared clonotypes between healthy human individuals. Some clones are missing from TCRdb's copy, which holds only in-frame ones; the method was immunoSEQ multiplex PCR. The sample has more than 850,000 clones, approximately 78% seen once. Material for sequencing was memory CD4+ T cells from PBMCs. Subset here: CD45RA-negative fraction. The receptor source for this set is a man in his late teens or twenties in good health. Some clones in this sample may be carry-over from other donors' samples.

J is TRBJ1-5 and V is TRBV7-9; D might be TRBD1 (5 bases). Germline CDR1 and CDR2: SEHNR and FQNEAQ (reference sequence). Trimming cost V 2 bases and J 4 bases, with 15 bases left between them. The CDR3 covers 16 residues. CDR3 nucleotide sequence: TGTGCCAGCAGCTTAAATGCAGGGAGTGTGAATCAGCCCCAGCATTTT. Its protein product is CASSLNAGSVNQPQHF.

V usage is TRBV7-3 and J usage is TRBJ2-2; maybe TRBD1 (6 bases). There are 15 residues in the CDR3. The V end lost 5 bases, the J end lost 3 bases, and 13 bases lay between the germline ends. Germline-derived CDR1 and CDR2 are SGHTA and FQGTGA. CDR3 protein: CASSPRQGYTGELFF. In DNA form, the CDR3 reads TGTGCCAGCAGCCCCCGCCAGGGGTACACCGGGGAGCTGTTTTTT. Based on the CDR3 plus reference TRBV7-3 and TRBJ2-2, the full variable domain is GAGVSQTPSNKVTEKGKYVELRCDPISGHTALYWYRQSLGQGPEFLIYFQGTGAADDSGLPNDRFFAVRPEGSVSTLKIQRTERGDSAVYLCASSPRQGYTGELFFGEGSRLTVL.

V is TRBV28 and J is TRBJ1-2; possible D gene TRBD1, 5 bases. Germline V gives CDR1 MDHEN, CDR2 SYDVKM. V lost 6 bases and J lost 8, with 16 bases in between. The CDR3 consists of 13 residues. The DNA of the CDR3 is TGTGCCAGCAGCAGCCCGGGACCGGGGGGCTACACCTTC. Translated, it gives CASSSPGPGGYTF.

This chain connects TRBV28 to TRBJ2-3; D remains unclear. Germline V gives CDR1 MDHEN, CDR2 SYDVKM. CDR3 length: 13 amino acids. Trimming removed 9 bases at V and 4 bases at J, with 14 bases between. CDR3 in amino acids: CASARRWPDTQYF. CDR3 DNA: TGTGCCAGTGCACGCCGTTGGCCAGATACGCAGTATTTT.

This chain connects TRBV5-1 to TRBJ2-7; 9 bases fit TRBD2. The CDR3 has 16 residues. J lost 4 bases, V lost 0 bases, and 8 bases had no gene match. Germline V gives CDR1 SGHRS, CDR2 YFSETQ. DNA for the CDR3: TGCGCCAGCAGCTTGGCCGGTGGTAGCGGGAGTTACGAGCAGTACTTC. The encoded protein is CASSLAGGSGSYEQYF. Based on the CDR3 plus reference TRBV5-1 and TRBJ2-7, the full variable domain is KAGVTQTPRYLIKTRGQQVTLSCSPISGHRSVSWYQQTPGQGLQFLFEYFSETQRNKGNFPGRFSGRQFSNSRSEMNVSTLELGDSALYLCASSLAGGSGSYEQYFGPGTRLTVT.

The chain couples TRBV28 to TRBJ1-2; no definite D call. In germline, CDR1 is MDHEN, CDR2 SYDVKM. V was cut by 5 bases and J by 5 bases, with 15 bases left in between. This CDR3 has 14 amino acids. CDR3 region: CASSHNTGRYGYTF. The CDR3 DNA is TGTGCCAGCAGTCATAACACCGGCAGGTATGGCTACACCTTC.

The chain uses TRBV5-4 and TRBJ1-3; the D gene is possibly TRBD1 (6 bases). Deletions cut 0 bases from V and 0 bases from J, with 19 bases between. From germline, CDR1 is SGHNT and CDR2 YYREEE (reference sequence). The CDR3 totals 19 residues. The CDR3 here is CASSLAPHGRGSSGNTIYF. The CDR3 bases are TGTGCCAGCAGCTTGGCTCCTCACGGTAGGGGGTCCTCTGGAAACACCATATATTTT.

CDR3: CASSLGAYRASGPNEQFF. CDR3 DNA sequence: TGTGCCAGCAGCTTAGGAGCTTACAGGGCAAGCGGGCCCAATGAGCAGTTCTTC. This chain connects TRBV7-2 to TRBJ2-1; tentatively, D is TRBD1 or TRBD2 (6 bases each). The CDR3 consists of 18 residues. The germline gives CDR1 SGHTA, CDR2 FQGNSA. Trimming left V 1 base short and J 6 bases short, with 22 bases between.

The V call is TRBV7-9, the J call TRBJ2-5; a weak D match, TRBD2 (7 bases). The J call may be faulty, since TRBJ2-7 better matches the DNA end. The CDR3 spans 15 residues. Germline assignment: CDR1 SEHNR and CDR2 FQNEAQ (reference sequence). The CDR3 region is CASSRGGRSSYEQYF. The DNA for the CDR3 is TGTGCCAGCAGCCGCGGGGGCAGGAGCTCCTACGAGCAGTACTTC.

The chain is built from TRBV11-2 and TRBJ2-2; D might be TRBD1 (5 bases). The ends were cut back, 8 bases at V and 4 bases at J, with 11 bases in the middle. The germline V gene encodes CDR1 SGHAT and CDR2 FQNNGV. The CDR3 length is 13 residues. The CDR3 DNA reads as TGTGCCAGCGGGGCTTTAAGCACCGGGGAGCTGTTTTTT. This sequence encodes CASGALSTGELFF.